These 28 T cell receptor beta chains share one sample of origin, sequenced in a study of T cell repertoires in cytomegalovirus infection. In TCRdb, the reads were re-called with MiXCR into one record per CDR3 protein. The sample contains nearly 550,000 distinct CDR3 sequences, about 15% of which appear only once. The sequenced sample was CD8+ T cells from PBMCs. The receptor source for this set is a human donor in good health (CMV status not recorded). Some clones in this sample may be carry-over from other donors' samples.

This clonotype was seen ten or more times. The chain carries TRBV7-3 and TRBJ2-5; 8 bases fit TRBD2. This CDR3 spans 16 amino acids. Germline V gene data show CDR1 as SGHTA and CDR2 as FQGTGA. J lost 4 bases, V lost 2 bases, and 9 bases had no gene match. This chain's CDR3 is CASSLVASGPPETQYF. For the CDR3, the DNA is TGTGCCAGCAGCTTAGTGGCTAGCGGGCCCCCAGAGACCCAGTACTTC.

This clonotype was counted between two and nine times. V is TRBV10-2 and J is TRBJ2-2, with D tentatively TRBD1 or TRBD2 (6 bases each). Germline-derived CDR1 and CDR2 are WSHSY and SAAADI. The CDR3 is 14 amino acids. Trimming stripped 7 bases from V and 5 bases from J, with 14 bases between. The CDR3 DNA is TGCGCCAGCAAGCCGGGGGCGCGGACCGGGGAGCTGTTTTTT. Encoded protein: CASKPGARTGELFF.

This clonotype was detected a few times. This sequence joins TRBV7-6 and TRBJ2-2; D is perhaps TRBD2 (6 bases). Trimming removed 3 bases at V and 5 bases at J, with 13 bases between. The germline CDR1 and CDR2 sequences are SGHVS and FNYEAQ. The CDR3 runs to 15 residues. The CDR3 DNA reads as TGTGCCAGCAGCTTGCGGAGGGGCCATACCGGGGAGCTGTTTTTT. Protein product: CASSLRRGHTGELFF.

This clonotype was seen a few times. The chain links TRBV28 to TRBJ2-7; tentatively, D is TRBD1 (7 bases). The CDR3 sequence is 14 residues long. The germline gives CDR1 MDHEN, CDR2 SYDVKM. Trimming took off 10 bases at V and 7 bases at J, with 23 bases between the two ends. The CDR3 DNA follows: TGTGCCACCCATCCTGGGCAGGGGGGTGGGGAGCAGTACTTC. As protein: CATHPGQGGGEQYF.

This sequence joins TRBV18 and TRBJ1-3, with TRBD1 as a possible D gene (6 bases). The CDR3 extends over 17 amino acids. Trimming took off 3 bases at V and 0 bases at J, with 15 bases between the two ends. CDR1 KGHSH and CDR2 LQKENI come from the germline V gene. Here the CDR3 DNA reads TGTGCCAGCTCACCGGGACATACCTTGAGCTCTGGAAACACCATATATTTT. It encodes CASSPGHTLSSGNTIYF.

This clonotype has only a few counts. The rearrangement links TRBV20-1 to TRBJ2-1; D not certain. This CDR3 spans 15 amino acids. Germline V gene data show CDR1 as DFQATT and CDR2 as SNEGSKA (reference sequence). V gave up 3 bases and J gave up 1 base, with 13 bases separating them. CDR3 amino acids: CSASAVGSSYNEQFF. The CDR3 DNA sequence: TGCAGTGCTAGCGCCGTAGGGTCATCCTACAATGAGCAGTTCTTC.

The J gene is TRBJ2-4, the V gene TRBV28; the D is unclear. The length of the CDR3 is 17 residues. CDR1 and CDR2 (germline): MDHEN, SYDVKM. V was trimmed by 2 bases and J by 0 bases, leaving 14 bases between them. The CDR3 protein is CASSLLEVAGAKNIQYF. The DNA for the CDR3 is TGTGCCAGCAGTTTACTTGAAGTGGCCGGAGCCAAAAACATTCAGTACTTC. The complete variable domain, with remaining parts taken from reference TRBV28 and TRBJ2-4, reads DVKVTQSSRYLVKRTGEKVFLECVQDMDHENMFWYRQDPGLGLRLIYFSYDVKMKEKGDIPEGYSVSREKKERFSLILESASTNQTSMYLCASSLLEVAGAKNIQYFGAGTRLSVL.

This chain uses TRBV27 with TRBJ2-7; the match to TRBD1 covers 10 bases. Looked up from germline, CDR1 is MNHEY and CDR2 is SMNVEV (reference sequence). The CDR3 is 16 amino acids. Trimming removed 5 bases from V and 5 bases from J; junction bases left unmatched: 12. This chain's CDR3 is CASSTPSGTGAHEQYF. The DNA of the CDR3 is TGTGCCAGCAGTACTCCTTCCGGGACAGGGGCCCACGAGCAGTACTTC.

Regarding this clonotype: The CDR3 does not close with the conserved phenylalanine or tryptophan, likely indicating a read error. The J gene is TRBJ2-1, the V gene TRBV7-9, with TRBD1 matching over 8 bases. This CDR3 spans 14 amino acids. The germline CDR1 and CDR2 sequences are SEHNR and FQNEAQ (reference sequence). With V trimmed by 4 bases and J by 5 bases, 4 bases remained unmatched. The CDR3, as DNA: TGTGCCAGCAGCTCGCAGGGGGCCGACAATGAGCAGTTCTTA. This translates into CASSSQGADNEQFL.

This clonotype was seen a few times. The CDR3 coding sequence is TGTGCCAGCAGCAATCCGACGGATTACAATGAGCAGTTCTTC. Translated, it gives CASSNPTDYNEQFF. The chain is built from TRBV7-9 and TRBJ2-1; D is undetermined. Germline V lookup: CDR1 SEHNR, CDR2 FQNEAQ (reference sequence). This CDR3 contains 14 residues. Between the trimmed V and J ends, which lost 5 bases and 4 bases, there was a span of 12 bases.

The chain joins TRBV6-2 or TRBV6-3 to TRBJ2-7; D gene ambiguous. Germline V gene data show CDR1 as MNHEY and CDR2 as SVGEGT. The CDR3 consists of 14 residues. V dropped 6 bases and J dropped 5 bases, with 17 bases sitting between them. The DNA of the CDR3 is TGTGCCAGCAGGAACTGGAGTGATACCAACGAGCAGTACTTC. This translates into CASRNWSDTNEQYF.

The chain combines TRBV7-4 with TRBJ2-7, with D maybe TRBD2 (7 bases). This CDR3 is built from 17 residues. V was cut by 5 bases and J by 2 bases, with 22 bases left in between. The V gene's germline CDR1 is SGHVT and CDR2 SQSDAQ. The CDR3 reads CASSPKGGAGSTYEQYF. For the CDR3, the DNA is TGTGCCAGCAGCCCAAAGGGGGGAGCGGGGTCAACCTACGAGCAGTACTTC.

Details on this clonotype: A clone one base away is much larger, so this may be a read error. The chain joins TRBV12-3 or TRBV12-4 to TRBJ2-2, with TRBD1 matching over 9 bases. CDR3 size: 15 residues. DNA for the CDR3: TGTGCCAGCAGTCCGTGGGACAGGGCAACCGGGGTGCTGTTTTTT. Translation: CASSPWDRATGVLFF.

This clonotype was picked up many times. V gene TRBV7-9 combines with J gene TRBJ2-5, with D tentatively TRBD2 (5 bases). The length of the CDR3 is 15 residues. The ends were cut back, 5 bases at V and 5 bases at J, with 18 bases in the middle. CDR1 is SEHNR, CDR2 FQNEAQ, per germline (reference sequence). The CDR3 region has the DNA TGTGCCAGCAGCACAGACCTCGGACTTAGGGAGACCCAGTACTTC. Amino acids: CASSTDLGLRETQYF. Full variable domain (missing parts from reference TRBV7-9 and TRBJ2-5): DTGVSQNPRHKITKRGQNVTFRCDPISEHNRLYWYRQTLGQGPEFLTYFQNEAQLEKSRLLSDRFSAERPKGSFSTLEIQRTEQGDSAMYLCASSTDLGLRETQYFGPGTRLLVL.

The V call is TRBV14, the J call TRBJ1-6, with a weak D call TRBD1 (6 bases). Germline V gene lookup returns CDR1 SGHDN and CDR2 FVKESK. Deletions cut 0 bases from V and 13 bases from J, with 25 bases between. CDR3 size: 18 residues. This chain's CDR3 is CASSQEERAGAHLGPLHF. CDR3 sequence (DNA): TGTGCCAGCAGCCAAGAGGAAAGGGCAGGGGCCCATCTTGGCCCCCTCCACTTT.

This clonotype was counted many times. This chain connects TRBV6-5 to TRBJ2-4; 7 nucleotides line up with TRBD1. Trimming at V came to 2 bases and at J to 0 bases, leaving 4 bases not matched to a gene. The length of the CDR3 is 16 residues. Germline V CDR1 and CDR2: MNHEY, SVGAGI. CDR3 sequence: CASSYRQGIAKNIQYF. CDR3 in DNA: TGTGCCAGCAGTTACCGACAGGGAATAGCCAAAAACATTCAGTACTTC.

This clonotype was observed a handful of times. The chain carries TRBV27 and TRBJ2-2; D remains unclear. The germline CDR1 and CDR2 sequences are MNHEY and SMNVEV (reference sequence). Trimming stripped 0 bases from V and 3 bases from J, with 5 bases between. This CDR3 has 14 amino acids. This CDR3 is CASSLSAYTGELFF. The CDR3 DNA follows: TGTGCCAGCAGTTTATCTGCGTACACCGGGGAGCTGTTTTTT.

CDR3 in DNA: TGTGCCAGCAGCTCCCAGCCGACCAACACTGAAGCTTTCTTT. Protein product: CASSSQPTNTEAFF. This chain joins TRBV7-9 and TRBJ1-1; D gene unclear. V lost 4 bases and J 2 bases, leaving 11 bases between the germline ends. The germline V gene encodes CDR1 SEHNR and CDR2 FQNEAQ (reference sequence). This CDR3 is built from 14 residues. The full variable domain, with the rest looked up from reference TRBV7-9 and TRBJ1-1, is DTGVSQNPRHKITKRGQNVTFRCDPISEHNRLYWYRQTLGQGPEFLTYFQNEAQLEKSRLLSDRFSAERPKGSFSTLEIQRTEQGDSAMYLCASSSQPTNTEAFFGQGTRLTVV.

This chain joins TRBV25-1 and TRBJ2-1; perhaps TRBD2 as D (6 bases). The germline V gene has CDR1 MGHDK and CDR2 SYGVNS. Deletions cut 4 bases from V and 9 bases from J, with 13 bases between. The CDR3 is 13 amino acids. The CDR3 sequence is CASSVPGRSEQFF. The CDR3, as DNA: TGTGCCAGCAGTGTACCGGGGAGGAGTGAGCAGTTCTTC.

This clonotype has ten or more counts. The CDR3 protein is CASSPGLAGGRLETQYF. The CDR3 bases are TGCGCCAGCAGCCCGGGACTAGCGGGGGGTAGGCTTGAGACCCAGTACTTC. The V call is TRBV4-1, the J call TRBJ2-5; 15 nucleotides line up with TRBD2. Germline V lookup: CDR1 MGHRA, CDR2 YSYEKL. This CDR3 has 17 amino acids. The ends lost 4 bases at V and 5 bases at J; junction bases unmatched: 8.

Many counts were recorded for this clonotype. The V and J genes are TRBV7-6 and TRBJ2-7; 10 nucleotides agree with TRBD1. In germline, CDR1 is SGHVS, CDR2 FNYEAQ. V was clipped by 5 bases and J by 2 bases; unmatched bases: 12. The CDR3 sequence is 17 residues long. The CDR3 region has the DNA TGTGCCAGCAGCGCCGGGACAGGGGAGCTAATACCCTACGAGCAGTACTTC. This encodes CASSAGTGELIPYEQYF.

The CDR3 loop is CASSLGHGDRYGYTF. The CDR3 nucleotides read TGTGCCAGCAGCTTAGGGCATGGGGACCGGTATGGCTACACCTTC. This chain uses TRBV13 with TRBJ1-2; TRBD1 might be the D (5 bases). The V end lost 0 bases, the J end lost 5 bases, and 13 bases lay between the germline ends. The CDR3 runs 15 residues. Germline CDR1 PRHDT, CDR2 FYEKMQ (reference sequence).

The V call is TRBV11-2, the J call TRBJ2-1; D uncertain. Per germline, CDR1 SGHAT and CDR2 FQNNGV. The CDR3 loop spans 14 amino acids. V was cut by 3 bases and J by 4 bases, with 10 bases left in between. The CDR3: CASSFLEAYNEQFF. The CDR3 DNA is TGTGCCAGCAGCTTCCTTGAGGCGTACAATGAGCAGTTCTTC. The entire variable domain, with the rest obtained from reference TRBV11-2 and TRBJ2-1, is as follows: EAGVAQSPRYKIIEKRQSVAFWCNPISGHATLYWYQQILGQGPKLLIQFQNNGVVDDSQLPKDRFSAERLKGVDSTLKIQPAKLEDSAVYLCASSFLEAYNEQFFGPGTRLTVL.

The CDR3: CSARDLSRNTPETQYF. The CDR3 DNA is TGCAGTGCTAGAGATCTTTCGCGCAATACTCCAGAGACCCAGTACTTC. The chain carries TRBV20-1 and TRBJ2-5; D gene uncertain. The CDR3 loop spans 16 amino acids. The V gene's germline CDR1 is DFQATT and CDR2 SNEGSKA (reference sequence). Trimming cost V 0 bases and J 4 bases, with 18 bases left between them.

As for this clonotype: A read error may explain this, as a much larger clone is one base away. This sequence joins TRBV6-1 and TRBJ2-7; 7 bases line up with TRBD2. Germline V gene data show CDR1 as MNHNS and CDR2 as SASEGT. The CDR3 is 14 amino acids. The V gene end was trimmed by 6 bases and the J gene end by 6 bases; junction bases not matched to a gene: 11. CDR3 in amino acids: CASRERGLLFEQYF. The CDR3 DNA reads TGTGCCAGCAGGGAGCGGGGACTACTCTTCGAGCAGTACTTC.

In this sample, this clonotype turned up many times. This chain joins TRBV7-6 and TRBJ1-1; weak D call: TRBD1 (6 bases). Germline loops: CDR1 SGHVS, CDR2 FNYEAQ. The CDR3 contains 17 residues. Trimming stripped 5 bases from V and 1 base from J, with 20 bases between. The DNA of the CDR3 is TGTGCCAGCAGCCCCCCAGAAGGGGGGCCAACGAACACTGAAGCTTTCTTT. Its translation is CASSPPEGGPTNTEAFF.

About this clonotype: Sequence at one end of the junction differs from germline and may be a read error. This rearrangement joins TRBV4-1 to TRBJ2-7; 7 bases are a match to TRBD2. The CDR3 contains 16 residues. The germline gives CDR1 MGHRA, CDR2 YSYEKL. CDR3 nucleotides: TGTGCCAGCAGTTGGGGCTCCCTAGCGGAATCCAGCGAGCAGTACTTC. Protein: CASSWGSLAESSEQYF.

The CDR3 sequence: CASSQDGGQGEETQYF. The CDR3 DNA reads as TGCGCCAGCAGCCAAGACGGTGGACAGGGTGAGGAGACCCAGTACTTC. This chain links TRBV4-1 with TRBJ2-5, with 8 nucleotides matching TRBD1. Per the germline V gene, CDR1 is MGHRA and CDR2 is YSYEKL. This CDR3 has 16 amino acids. V gave up 0 bases and J gave up 5 bases; unmatched junction bases: 8.